These T cell receptor beta chains were read from a single sample in a study of identifying expanded T cells in peripheral blood. Clones were sequenced by immunoSEQ multiplex PCR, and TCRdb holds only the in-frame ones, with some missing. This table holds 84,000 or so clones, about 88% found once. The specimen sequenced was blood. The receptors shown here come from a person between 18 and 75 years old in good health. Each CDR3 is given with its conserved first and last residue. D genes are given only for firm matches. Part of the rows lack a size; the others show once, few, many or a class for expanded clones.

CDR3 DNA: TGTGCCAGTAGTTTCGGACAGGAAAAACTGTTTTTT; CDR3 protein: CASSFGQEKLFF; clone size: -; D gene: -; J gene: TRBJ1-4; V gene: TRBV19
CDR3 DNA: TGTGCCAGCAGCTTAGACAGGGACAATGAGCAGTTCTTC; CDR3 protein: CASSLDRDNEQFF; clone size: -; D gene: -; J gene: TRBJ2-1; V gene: TRBV7-7
CDR3 DNA: TGTGCCAGCAGTCGTCTTGACACCGGGGAGCTGTTTTTT; CDR3 protein: CASSRLDTGELFF; clone size: -; D gene: -; J gene: TRBJ2-2; V gene: TRBV27
CDR3 DNA: TGTGCCAGCAGCCCGATTAACCTTTTAGCAGATACGCAGTATTTT; CDR3 protein: CASSPINLLADTQYF; clone size: few; D gene: -; J gene: TRBJ2-3; V gene: TRBV14
CDR3 DNA: TGCGCCAGCAGCCAAGGCTGGGGGGAGTCAAACTATGGCTACACCTTC; CDR3 protein: CASSQGWGESNYGYTF; clone size: once; D gene: -; J gene: TRBJ1-2; V gene: TRBV4-3
CDR3 DNA: TGTGCCAGCAGCTTAGGGGTAGGATTCATATCCTACGAGCAGTACTTC; CDR3 protein: CASSLGVGFISYEQYF; clone size: -; D gene: -; J gene: TRBJ2-7; V gene: TRBV11-2
CDR3 DNA: TGTGCCAGCAGCGACGGACTAGCGGGGGGTTCAGATACGCAGTATTTT; CDR3 protein: CASSDGLAGGSDTQYF; clone size: -; D gene: TRBD2; J gene: TRBJ2-3; V gene: TRBV2
CDR3 DNA: TGTGCCAGCAGTTCTCGTGGGCCCCTCCACTTT; CDR3 protein: CASSSRGPLHF; clone size: few; D gene: -; J gene: TRBJ1-6; V gene: TRBV28
CDR3 DNA: TGTGCCAGCAGTGAATTTGGGACAGGGGCGAACGACGAGCAGTACTTC; CDR3 protein: CASSEFGTGANDEQYF; clone size: -; D gene: TRBD1; J gene: TRBJ2-7; V gene: TRBV2
CDR3 DNA: TGTGCCAGCAGTGTGCGTGGGACAGGGACCGCCACTGAAGCTTTCTTT; CDR3 protein: CASSVRGTGTATEAFF; clone size: -; D gene: TRBD1; J gene: TRBJ1-1; V gene: TRBV6-1
CDR3 DNA: TGTGCCTGGGACCCATCACAGGGGGTTAAAGCTTTCTTT; CDR3 protein: CAWDPSQGVKAFF; clone size: -; D gene: TRBD1; J gene: TRBJ1-1; V gene: TRBV30
CDR3 DNA: TGTGCCAGTAGCTTAGCCAGCGGCAGCACAGATACGCAGTATTTT; CDR3 protein: CASSLASGSTDTQYF; clone size: -; D gene: -; J gene: TRBJ2-3; V gene: TRBV19
CDR3 DNA: TGTGCCAGCAGTAGAGGACAGGGTGGCCAGCCCCAGCATTTT; CDR3 protein: CASSRGQGGQPQHF; clone size: -; D gene: TRBD1; J gene: TRBJ1-5; V gene: TRBV28
CDR3 DNA: TGTGCCACCAGCAGAGAGTTAAAGAACTCGGATACGCAGTATTTT; CDR3 protein: CATSRELKNSDTQYF; clone size: -; D gene: -; J gene: TRBJ2-3; V gene: TRBV15
CDR3 DNA: TGCGCCAGCAGCTTGGAGGGGACCAACTCCTACAATGAGCAGTTCTTC; CDR3 protein: CASSLEGTNSYNEQFF; clone size: -; D gene: -; J gene: TRBJ2-1; V gene: TRBV5-1
CDR3 DNA: TGTGCCAGCAGTATCCGGGACAGCAATCAGCCCCAGCATTTT; CDR3 protein: CASSIRDSNQPQHF; clone size: -; D gene: -; J gene: TRBJ1-5; V gene: TRBV28
CDR3 DNA: TGTGCCAGCAGCGGGGATTCCTACGAGCAGTACTTC; CDR3 protein: CASSGDSYEQYF; clone size: -; D gene: -; J gene: TRBJ2-7; V gene: TRBV2
CDR3 DNA: TGTGCCAGCGTCACCCCCGGGAACACTGAAGCTTTCTTT; CDR3 protein: CASVTPGNTEAFF; clone size: -; D gene: -; J gene: TRBJ1-1; V gene: TRBV6-5
CDR3 DNA: TGTGCCAGCAGTGACAGGGGGCCGGGTCAGCCCCAGCATTTT; CDR3 protein: CASSDRGPGQPQHF; clone size: once; D gene: TRBD1; J gene: TRBJ1-5; V gene: TRBV6-1
CDR3 DNA: TGTGCCAGCAGCGCCCCTGGAAACACCATATATTTT; CDR3 protein: CASSAPGNTIYF; clone size: -; D gene: -; J gene: TRBJ1-3; V gene: TRBV9
CDR3 DNA: TGTGCCAGCAGTCTGGGCATGAACACTGAAGCTTTCTTT; CDR3 protein: CASSLGMNTEAFF; clone size: once; D gene: -; J gene: TRBJ1-1; V gene: TRBV25-1
CDR3 DNA: TGTGCCAGCAGTGGTTCCGGGACAGGGTACGGGGGCTATGGCTACACCTTC; CDR3 protein: CASSGSGTGYGGYGYTF; clone size: -; D gene: TRBD1; J gene: TRBJ1-2; V gene: TRBV2
CDR3 DNA: TGTGCCAGCAGCTTAGGCAGGGCGCCCGAGGAGACCCAGTACTTC; CDR3 protein: CASSLGRAPEETQYF; clone size: once; D gene: -; J gene: TRBJ2-5; V gene: TRBV5-8
CDR3 DNA: TGTGCCAGCTCACCACCGACAGGGGGCCGCGAAGAGACCCAGTACTTC; CDR3 protein: CASSPPTGGREETQYF; clone size: -; D gene: TRBD1; J gene: TRBJ2-5; V gene: TRBV18
CDR3 DNA: TGTGCCAGCAGCCAGGGAATCGAGCAGTACTTC; CDR3 protein: CASSQGIEQYF; clone size: -; D gene: -; J gene: TRBJ2-7; V gene: TRBV14
CDR3 DNA: TGTGCCAGCAGCTGGGACAGATCCTACGAGCAGTACTTC; CDR3 protein: CASSWDRSYEQYF; clone size: few; D gene: TRBD1; J gene: TRBJ2-7; V gene: TRBV5-4
CDR3 DNA: TGTGCCTTCCTCCGCGGGGATACAGATACGCAGTATTTT; CDR3 protein: CAFLRGDTDTQYF; clone size: -; D gene: -; J gene: TRBJ2-3; V gene: TRBV30
CDR3 DNA: TGCAGTGCCGGGCGGGAAAAACTGTTTTTT; CDR3 protein: CSAGREKLFF; clone size: -; D gene: -; J gene: TRBJ1-4; V gene: TRBV20-1
CDR3 DNA: TGTGCCAGCAGCGCGGACGGGGCTCTGGCAAACATTCAGTACTTC; CDR3 protein: CASSADGALANIQYF; clone size: -; D gene: -; J gene: TRBJ2-4; V gene: TRBV5-4
CDR3 DNA: TGTGCCAGCAGCACTAGCGGGAGCTCCTACAATGAGCAGTTCTTC; CDR3 protein: CASSTSGSSYNEQFF; clone size: -; D gene: TRBD2; J gene: TRBJ2-1; V gene: TRBV11-2
CDR3 DNA: TGTGCCTCCAAAAGGGAAACAGGGACGGGGGCCAACGTCCTGACTTTC; CDR3 protein: CASKRETGTGANVLTF; clone size: -; D gene: -; J gene: TRBJ2-6; V gene: TRBV27
CDR3 DNA: TGCAGCGTTGAAGCCTCCAGTCCAGGGAATGGCTACACCTTC; CDR3 protein: CSVEASSPGNGYTF; clone size: -; D gene: -; J gene: TRBJ1-2; V gene: TRBV29-1
CDR3 DNA: TGCGCCAGCAGCCAAGACAGGGCGGACTCTGGGGCCAACGTCCTGACTTTC; CDR3 protein: CASSQDRADSGANVLTF; clone size: -; D gene: -; J gene: TRBJ2-6; V gene: TRBV4-3
CDR3 DNA: TGCGCCAGCAGCTTAGATCCCACAGATACGCAGTATTTT; CDR3 protein: CASSLDPTDTQYF; clone size: -; D gene: -; J gene: TRBJ2-3; V gene: TRBV5-1
CDR3 DNA: TGTGCCAGCAGCTATGGGACAGGGAAATACGAGCAGTACTTC; CDR3 protein: CASSYGTGKYEQYF; clone size: -; D gene: TRBD1; J gene: TRBJ2-7; V gene: TRBV5-6
CDR3 DNA: TGTGCCAGCAGCTTTGGGACAGGTTCCTACGAGCAGTACTTC; CDR3 protein: CASSFGTGSYEQYF; clone size: -; D gene: TRBD1; J gene: TRBJ2-7; V gene: TRBV5-1
CDR3 DNA: TGTGCTAGTGGTTTGGACAGGGGTGATGGGACCCAGTACTTC; CDR3 protein: CASGLDRGDGTQYF; clone size: -; D gene: TRBD1; J gene: TRBJ2-5; V gene: TRBV12-5
CDR3 DNA: TGTGCCAGCAGGGATTCGGTTGGGGCTGGGGCCAACGTCCTGACTTTC; CDR3 protein: CASRDSVGAGANVLTF; clone size: -; D gene: -; J gene: TRBJ2-6; V gene: TRBV28